The clone carrying this T cell receptor beta chain turned up a few times. V was trimmed by 1 base and J by 0 bases, leaving 6 bases between them. Germline V gene lookup returns CDR1 SNHLY and CDR2 FYNNEI. The CDR3 length is 14 residues. The entry originates in a study of early T cells in non-severe SARS-CoV-2 infection. Study-wide background: With bulk RNA from unsorted whole blood as input, sequencing yielded unpaired chains.

Unique molecular identifiers were affixed to single, distinct cDNA molecules. TCRdb redid the calling of the 5' RACE reads with MiXCR, one entry per CDR3 protein. This table holds roughly 28,000 distinct CDR3 sequences, 5.4% found once. The TCR sequence derives from an adult who was a healthcare worker with PCR-confirmed SARS-CoV-2 infection or an uninfected control (not recorded which). The chain couples TRBV2 to TRBJ1-2, with a possible D match to TRBD1 (6 bases). Sequenced sample: whole blood. The CDR3 DNA sequence: TGTGCCAGCAGTGAAGGGACAGCTAACTATGGCTACACCTTC. It yields the protein CASSEGTANYGYTF.